This entry describes one T cell receptor beta chain. This record belongs to a study of blood T cell repertoires in COVID-19. Study summary: There were acute and convalescent COVID-19 samples, and they came from the United States, Italy and Spain.

Assignment of participants to cohorts was predicated upon participant-reported clinical history. Data came from immunoSEQ multiplex PCR; TCRdb stores just in-frame clones and leaves some out. Of about 220,000 clones in the sample, roughly 80% were seen once. CDR3 length: 18 amino acids. V lost 3 bases and J lost 1; bases outside the gene matches: 9. The chain carries TRBV23-1 and TRBJ1-2; 12 nucleotides match TRBD1. TRBV23-1 is recorded as an ORF, its role being uncertain. The origin of this receptor is a woman in her forties with acute COVID-19. The specimen was PBMCs or T cells enriched from blood (not recorded which). CDR3 sequence: CASSQSGTGGTYNYGYTF. The DNA for the CDR3 is TGCGCCAGCAGTCAGTCAGGGACAGGGGGCACCTATAACTATGGCTACACCTTC.